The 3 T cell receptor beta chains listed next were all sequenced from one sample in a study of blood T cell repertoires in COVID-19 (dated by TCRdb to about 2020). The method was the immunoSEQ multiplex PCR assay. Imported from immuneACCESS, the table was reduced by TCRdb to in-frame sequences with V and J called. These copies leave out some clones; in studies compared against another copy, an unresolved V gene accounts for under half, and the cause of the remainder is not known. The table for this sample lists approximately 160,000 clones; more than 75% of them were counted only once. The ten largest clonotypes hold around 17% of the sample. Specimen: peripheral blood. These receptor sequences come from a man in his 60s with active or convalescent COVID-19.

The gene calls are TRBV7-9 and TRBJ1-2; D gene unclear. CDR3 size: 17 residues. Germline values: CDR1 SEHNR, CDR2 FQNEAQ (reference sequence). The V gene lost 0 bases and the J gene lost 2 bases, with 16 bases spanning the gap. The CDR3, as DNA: TGTGCCAGCAGCTTAGCGGTCAACACAGACGCCAACTATGGCTACACCTTC. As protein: CASSLAVNTDANYGYTF.

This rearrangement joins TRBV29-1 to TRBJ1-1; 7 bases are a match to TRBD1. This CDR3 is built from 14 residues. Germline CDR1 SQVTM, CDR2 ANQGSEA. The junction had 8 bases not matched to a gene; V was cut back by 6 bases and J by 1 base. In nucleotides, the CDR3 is TGCAGCGTCGGAGCCGACAGGGAGAACACTGAAGCTTTCTTT. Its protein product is CSVGADRENTEAFF.

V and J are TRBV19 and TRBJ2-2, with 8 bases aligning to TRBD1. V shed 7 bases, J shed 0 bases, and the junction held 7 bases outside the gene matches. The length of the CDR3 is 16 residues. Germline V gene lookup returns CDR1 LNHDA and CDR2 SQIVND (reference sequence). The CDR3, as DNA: TGTGCCAGTACCATGGGGACAGGCCCGAACACCGGGGAGCTGTTTTTT. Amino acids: CASTMGTGPNTGELFF.